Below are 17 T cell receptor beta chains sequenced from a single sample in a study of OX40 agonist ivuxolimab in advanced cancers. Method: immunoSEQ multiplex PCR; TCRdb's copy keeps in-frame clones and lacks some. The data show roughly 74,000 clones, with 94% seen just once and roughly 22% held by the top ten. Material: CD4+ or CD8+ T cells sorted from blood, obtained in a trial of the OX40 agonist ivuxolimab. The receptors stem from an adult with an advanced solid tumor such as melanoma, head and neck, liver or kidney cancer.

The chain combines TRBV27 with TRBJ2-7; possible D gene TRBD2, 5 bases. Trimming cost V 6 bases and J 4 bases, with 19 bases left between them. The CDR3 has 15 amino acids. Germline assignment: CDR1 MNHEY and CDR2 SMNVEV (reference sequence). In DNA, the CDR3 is TGTGCCAGCAGCCAAACTGGAGGTTATAGGTACGAGCAGTACTTC. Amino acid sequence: CASSQTGGYRYEQYF.

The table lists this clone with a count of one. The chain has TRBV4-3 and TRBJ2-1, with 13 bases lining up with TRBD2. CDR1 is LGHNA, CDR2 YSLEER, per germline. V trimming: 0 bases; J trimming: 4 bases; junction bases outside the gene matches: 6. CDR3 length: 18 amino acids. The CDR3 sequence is CASSQEVPLAGGYNEQFF. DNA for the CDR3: TGCGCCAGCAGCCAAGAAGTCCCACTAGCGGGAGGGTACAATGAGCAGTTCTTC.

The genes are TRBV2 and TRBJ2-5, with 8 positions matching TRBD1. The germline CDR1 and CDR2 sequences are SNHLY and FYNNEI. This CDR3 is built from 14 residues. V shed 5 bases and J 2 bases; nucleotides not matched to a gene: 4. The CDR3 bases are TGTGCCAGCAGTAGGACAGGGAAACAAGAGACCCAGTACTTC. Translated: CASSRTGKQETQYF.

The CDR3 here is CSVEDLRAGREQYF. The CDR3 DNA reads as TGCAGCGTTGAAGACCTCCGGGCGGGCCGCGAGCAGTACTTC. The chain links TRBV29-1 to TRBJ2-7; maybe TRBD2 (5 bases). Per the germline V gene, CDR1 is SQVTM and CDR2 is ANQGSEA. The CDR3 extends over 14 amino acids. The germline V and J ends were trimmed by 0 bases and 6 bases, with 15 bases remaining between them.

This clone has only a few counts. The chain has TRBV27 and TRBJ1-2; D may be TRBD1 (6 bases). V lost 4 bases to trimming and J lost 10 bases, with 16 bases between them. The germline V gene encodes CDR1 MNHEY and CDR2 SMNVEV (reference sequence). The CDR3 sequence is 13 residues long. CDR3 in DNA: TGTGCCAGCAGTTATACAGGGCTCTCTGACTACACCTTC. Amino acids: CASSYTGLSDYTF.

This CDR3 reads CASRTYHEQFF. CDR3 nucleotides: TGTGCCAGCAGAACATACCATGAGCAGTTCTTC. This chain uses TRBV6-5 with TRBJ2-1; D is unresolved. The CDR3 contains 11 residues. With 6 bases removed from V and 8 bases from J, the gap between germline ends came to 8 bases. CDR1 and CDR2 from the germline V gene are MNHEY and SVGAGI.

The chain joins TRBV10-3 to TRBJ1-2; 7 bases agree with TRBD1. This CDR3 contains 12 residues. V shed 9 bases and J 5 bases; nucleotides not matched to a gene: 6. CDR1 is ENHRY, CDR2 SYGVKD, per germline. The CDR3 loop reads CAITDRDYGYTF. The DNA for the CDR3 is TGTGCCATTACCGACAGGGATTATGGCTACACCTTC.

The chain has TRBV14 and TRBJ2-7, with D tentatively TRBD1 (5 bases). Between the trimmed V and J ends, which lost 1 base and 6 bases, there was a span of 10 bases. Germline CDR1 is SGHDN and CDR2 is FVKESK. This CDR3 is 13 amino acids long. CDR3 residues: CASSQVRGSEQYF. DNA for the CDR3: TGTGCCAGCAGCCAAGTAAGGGGCTCCGAGCAGTACTTC.

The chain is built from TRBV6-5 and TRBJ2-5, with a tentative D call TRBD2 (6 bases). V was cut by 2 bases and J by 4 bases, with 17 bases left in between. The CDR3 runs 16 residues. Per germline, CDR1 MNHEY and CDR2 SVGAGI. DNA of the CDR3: TGTGCCAGCAGTTACCTTTCTCCGGGAGTGGGAGAGACCCAGTACTTC. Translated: CASSYLSPGVGETQYF.

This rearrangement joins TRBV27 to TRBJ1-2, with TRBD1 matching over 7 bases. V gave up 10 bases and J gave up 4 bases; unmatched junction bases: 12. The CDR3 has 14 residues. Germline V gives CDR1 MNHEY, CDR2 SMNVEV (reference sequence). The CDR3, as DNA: TGTGCCACCGGGCCGGCAGGGGGAGTCTATGGCTACACCTTC. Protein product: CATGPAGGVYGYTF.

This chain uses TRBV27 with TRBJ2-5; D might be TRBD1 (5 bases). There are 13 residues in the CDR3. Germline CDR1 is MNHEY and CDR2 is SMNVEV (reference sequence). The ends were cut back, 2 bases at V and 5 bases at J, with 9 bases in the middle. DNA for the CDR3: TGTGCCAGCAGTTTAGAAGGGGTTGAGACCCAGTACTTC. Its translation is CASSLEGVETQYF.

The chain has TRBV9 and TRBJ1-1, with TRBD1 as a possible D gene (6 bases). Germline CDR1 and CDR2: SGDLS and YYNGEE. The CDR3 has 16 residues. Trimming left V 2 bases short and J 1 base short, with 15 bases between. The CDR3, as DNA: TGTGCCAGCAGCGTTCCAACCAGGGGCGAGAACACTGAAGCTTTCTTT. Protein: CASSVPTRGENTEAFF.

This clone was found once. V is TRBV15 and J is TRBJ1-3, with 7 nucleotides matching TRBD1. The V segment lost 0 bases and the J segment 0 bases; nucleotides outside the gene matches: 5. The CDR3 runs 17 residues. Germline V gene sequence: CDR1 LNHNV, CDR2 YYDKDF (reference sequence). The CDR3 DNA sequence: TGTGCCACCAGCAGAGATGCGCACAGGGGCTCTGGAAACACCATATATTTT. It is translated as CATSRDAHRGSGNTIYF.

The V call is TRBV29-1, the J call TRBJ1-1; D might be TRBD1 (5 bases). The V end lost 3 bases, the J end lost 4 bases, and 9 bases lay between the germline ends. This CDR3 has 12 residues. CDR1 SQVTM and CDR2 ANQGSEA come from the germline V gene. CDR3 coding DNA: TGCAGCGTTGACGGGGGGACCACTGAAGCTTTCTTT. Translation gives CSVDGGTTEAFF.

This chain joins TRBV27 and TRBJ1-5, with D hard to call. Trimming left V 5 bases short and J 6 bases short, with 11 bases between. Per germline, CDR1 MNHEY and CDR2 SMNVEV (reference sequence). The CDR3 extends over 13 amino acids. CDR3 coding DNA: TGTGCCAGCAGTCCCTCTTCCCCTCAGCCCCAGCATTTT. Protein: CASSPSSPQPQHF.

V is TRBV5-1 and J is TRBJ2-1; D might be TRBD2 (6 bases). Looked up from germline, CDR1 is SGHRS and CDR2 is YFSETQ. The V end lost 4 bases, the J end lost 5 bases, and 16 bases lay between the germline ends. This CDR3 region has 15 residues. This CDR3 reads CASSPRDGSNNEQFF. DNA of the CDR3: TGCGCCAGCAGCCCGCGGGACGGGTCTAACAATGAGCAGTTCTTC. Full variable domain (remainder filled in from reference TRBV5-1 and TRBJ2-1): KAGVTQTPRYLIKTRGQQVTLSCSPISGHRSVSWYQQTPGQGLQFLFEYFSETQRNKGNFPGRFSGRQFSNSRSEMNVSTLELGDSALYLCASSPRDGSNNEQFFGPGTRLTVL.

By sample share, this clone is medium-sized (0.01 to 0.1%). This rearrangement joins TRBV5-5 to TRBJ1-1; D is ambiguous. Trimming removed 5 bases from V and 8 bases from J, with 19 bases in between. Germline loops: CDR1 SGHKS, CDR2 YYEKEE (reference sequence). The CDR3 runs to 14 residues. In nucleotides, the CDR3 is TGTGCCAGCAGTCGAGAAGGTACGTGGACCGAAGCTTTCTTT. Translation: CASSREGTWTEAFF.